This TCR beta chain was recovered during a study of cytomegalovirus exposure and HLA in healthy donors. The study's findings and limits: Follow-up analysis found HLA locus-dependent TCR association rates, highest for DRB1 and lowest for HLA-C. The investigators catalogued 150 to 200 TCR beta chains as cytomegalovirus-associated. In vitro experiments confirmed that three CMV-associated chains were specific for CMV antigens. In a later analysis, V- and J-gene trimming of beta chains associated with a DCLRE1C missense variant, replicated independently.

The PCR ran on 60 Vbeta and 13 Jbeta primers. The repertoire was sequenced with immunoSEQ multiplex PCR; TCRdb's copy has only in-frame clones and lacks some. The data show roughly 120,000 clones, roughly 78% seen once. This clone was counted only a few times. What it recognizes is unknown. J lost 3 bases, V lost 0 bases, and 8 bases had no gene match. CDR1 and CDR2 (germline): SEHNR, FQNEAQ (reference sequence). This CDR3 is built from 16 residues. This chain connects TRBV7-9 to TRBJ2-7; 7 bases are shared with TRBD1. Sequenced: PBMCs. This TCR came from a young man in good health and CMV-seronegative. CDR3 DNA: TGTGCCAGCAGCTTAGCCCAAACCGGGACAGACTACGAGCAGTACTTC. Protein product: CASSLAQTGTDYEQYF.